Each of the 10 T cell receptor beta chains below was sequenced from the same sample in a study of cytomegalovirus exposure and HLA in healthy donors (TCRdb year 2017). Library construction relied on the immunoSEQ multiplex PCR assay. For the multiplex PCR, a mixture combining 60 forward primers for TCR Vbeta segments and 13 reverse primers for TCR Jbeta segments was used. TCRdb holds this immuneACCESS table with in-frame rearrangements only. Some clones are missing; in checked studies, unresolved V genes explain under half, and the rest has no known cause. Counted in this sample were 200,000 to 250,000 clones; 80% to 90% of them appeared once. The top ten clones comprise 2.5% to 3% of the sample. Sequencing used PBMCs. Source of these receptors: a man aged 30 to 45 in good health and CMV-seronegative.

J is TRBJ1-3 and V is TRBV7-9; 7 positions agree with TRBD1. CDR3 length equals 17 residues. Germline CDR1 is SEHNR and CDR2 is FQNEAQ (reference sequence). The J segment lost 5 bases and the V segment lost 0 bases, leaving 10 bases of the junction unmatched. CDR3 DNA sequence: TGTGCCAGCAGCTTAGCAAATAACGGGGACAGAAGAAACACCATATATTTT. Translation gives CASSLANNGDRRNTIYF.

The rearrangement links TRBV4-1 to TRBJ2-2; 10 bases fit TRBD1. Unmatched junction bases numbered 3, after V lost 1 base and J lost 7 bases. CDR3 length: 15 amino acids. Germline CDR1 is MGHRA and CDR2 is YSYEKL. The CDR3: CASSQVGTGVGELFF. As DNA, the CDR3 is TGCGCCAGCAGCCAAGTTGGGACAGGGGTCGGGGAGCTGTTTTTT.

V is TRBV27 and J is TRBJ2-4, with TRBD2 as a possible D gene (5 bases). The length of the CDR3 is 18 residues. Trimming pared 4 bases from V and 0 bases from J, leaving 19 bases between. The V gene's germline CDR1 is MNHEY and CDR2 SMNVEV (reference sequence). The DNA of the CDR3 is TGTGCCAGCAGTTCCTTACGAACTGGGGAGCTAGCCAAAAACATTCAGTACTTC. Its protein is CASSSLRTGELAKNIQYF.

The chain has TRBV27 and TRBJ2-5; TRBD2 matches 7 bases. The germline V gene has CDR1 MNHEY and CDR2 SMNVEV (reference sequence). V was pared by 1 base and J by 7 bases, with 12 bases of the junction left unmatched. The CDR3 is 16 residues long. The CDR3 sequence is CASSLLTSEDVGTQYF. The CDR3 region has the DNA TGTGCCAGCAGTTTATTAACTAGCGAAGACGTCGGGACCCAGTACTTC.

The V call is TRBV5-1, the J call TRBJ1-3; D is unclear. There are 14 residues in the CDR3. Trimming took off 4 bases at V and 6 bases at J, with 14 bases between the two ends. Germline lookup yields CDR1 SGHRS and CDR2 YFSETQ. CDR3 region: CASSPSGESNTIYF. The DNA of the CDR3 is TGCGCCAGCAGCCCCTCGGGAGAGTCAAACACCATATATTTT. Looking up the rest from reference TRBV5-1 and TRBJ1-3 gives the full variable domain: KAGVTQTPRYLIKTRGQQVTLSCSPISGHRSVSWYQQTPGQGLQFLFEYFSETQRNKGNFPGRFSGRQFSNSRSEMNVSTLELGDSALYLCASSPSGESNTIYFGEGSWLTVV.

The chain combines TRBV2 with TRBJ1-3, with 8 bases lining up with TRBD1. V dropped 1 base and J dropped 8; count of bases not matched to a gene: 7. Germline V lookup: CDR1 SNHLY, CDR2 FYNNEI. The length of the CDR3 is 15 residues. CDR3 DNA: TGTGCCAGCAGTGAAGGACAGGGGAGGCTGCACACCATATATTTT. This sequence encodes CASSEGQGRLHTIYF.

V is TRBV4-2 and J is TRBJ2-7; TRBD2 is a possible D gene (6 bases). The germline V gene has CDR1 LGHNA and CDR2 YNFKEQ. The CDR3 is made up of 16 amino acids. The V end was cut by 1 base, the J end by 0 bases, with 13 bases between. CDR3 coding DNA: TGTGCCAGCAGCCAAGGTAGGTACGGGGGCTCCTACGAGCAGTACTTC. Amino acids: CASSQGRYGGSYEQYF.

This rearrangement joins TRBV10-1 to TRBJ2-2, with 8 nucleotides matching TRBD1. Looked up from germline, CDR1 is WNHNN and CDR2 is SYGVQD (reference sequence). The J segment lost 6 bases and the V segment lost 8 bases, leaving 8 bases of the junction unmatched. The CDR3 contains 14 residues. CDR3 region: CASPPGGQSGELFF. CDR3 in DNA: TGCGCCAGCCCGCCAGGGGGCCAATCCGGGGAGCTGTTTTTT.

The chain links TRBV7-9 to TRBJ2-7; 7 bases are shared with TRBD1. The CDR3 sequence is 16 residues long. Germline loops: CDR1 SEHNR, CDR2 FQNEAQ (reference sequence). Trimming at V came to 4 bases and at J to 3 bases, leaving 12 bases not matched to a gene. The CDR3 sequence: CASSSHLRGPNYEQYF. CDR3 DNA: TGTGCCAGCAGCTCCCATTTAAGGGGGCCCAACTACGAGCAGTACTTC.

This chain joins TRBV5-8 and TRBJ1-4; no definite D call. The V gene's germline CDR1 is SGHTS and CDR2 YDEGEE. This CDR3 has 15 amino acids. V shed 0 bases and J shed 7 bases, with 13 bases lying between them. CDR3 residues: CASSLGAALREKLFF. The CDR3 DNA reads TGTGCCAGCAGCTTGGGAGCGGCCCTTCGTGAAAAACTGTTTTTT.